The entry that follows covers one TCR beta chain sequence. Its antigen is unidentified. CD45RO-negative, CCR7-positively selected cells formed the naive CD8 fraction, excluding terminally differentiated effector memory CD45RA+ cells. The donors, all of them Caucasian adults, lived in Nashville, Tennessee. This sample stems from a study of shared clonotypes between healthy human individuals. Overall study context: Per donor, CD8 memory used one plate, CD8 naive used two, CD4 memory used three and CD4 naive used three.

Study results and caveats: Naive subsets generally had larger estimated richness than memory subsets. Some clonotypes were shared by all four sorted-subset donors, while others were not shared. The non-shared ones had lower generation probabilities than the shared ones.

Assay used: immunoSEQ multiplex PCR; TCRdb lists only in-frame clones, some missing. This table has under 1 million clones, 90% to 97% appearing once. The receptor's source is a man aged 30 to 45 in good health. The sequenced sample consisted of naive CD8+ T cells sorted from blood.

The CDR3 sequence is CASTTLNQPQHF. The DNA of the CDR3 is TGTGCCAGTACCACCCTCAATCAGCCCCAGCATTTT. The chain joins TRBV19 to TRBJ1-5; D unclear. Trimming removed 7 bases at V and 3 bases at J, with 7 bases between. Per germline, CDR1 LNHDA and CDR2 SQIVND (reference sequence). The CDR3 extends over 12 amino acids.